This T cell receptor beta chain is from a study of blood T cell repertoires in COVID-19. Study-wide context: There were acute and convalescent COVID-19 samples, and they came from the United States, Italy and Spain. Sample material is recorded as cDNA or gDNA derived from T cells, B-cell-depleted T cells, or PBMCs.

CDR3 length: 15 amino acids. Per germline, CDR1 LGHDT and CDR2 YNNKEL (reference sequence). V gave up 4 bases and J gave up 3 bases; unmatched junction bases: 7. Original processing notes: It was from reference gene primer amplification that nucleated cell counts were estimated. Only in-frame clones appear in the TCRdb table, and some are missing; sequencing was by immunoSEQ multiplex PCR. The V and J calls and clone size come from that table; D and trimming were worked out from the DNA. The sample contains 200,000 to 300,000 clones, around 87% of which appear only once. This chain uses TRBV3-1 (or the pseudogene TRBV3-2) with TRBJ2-7, with TRBD1 matching 9 bases. The sequence was obtained from a woman between 45 and 65 years old with acute or convalescent COVID-19. Source material: peripheral blood. The CDR3, as DNA: TGTGCCAGCAGCCTGACCGGGACAGGGTTCTACGAGCAGTACTTC. This translates into CASSLTGTGFYEQYF.